This T cell receptor (beta chain) was retrieved from a study of T cell responses to AZD1222 COVID-19 vaccine. Turning to the study itself: Analysis merged second doses at about 4 or about 12 weeks.

Regarding the study as a whole: There were repertoire samples only from the period after the peak T cell response. The CD4 TCRs associated with vaccination extended across spike and predominated at 160-218 and 743-854. There were mostly white British donors and more females than males, and clonal diversity was possibly underestimated.

Some clones are missing from TCRdb's copy, which holds only in-frame ones; the method was immunoSEQ multiplex PCR. The repertoire holds approximately 120,000 clones, with 80% to 90% as singletons. As to this clone: Its matching antigen is unknown.

The sample here was peripheral blood, taken on day 0 of AZD1222 vaccination. The clonotype originates from an adult in good health.

CDR3 in DNA: TGTGCCAGCAGTTACTCGACTGGGACAGTCACCGGGGAGCTGTTTTTT. Its protein product is CASSYSTGTVTGELFF. The rearrangement uses TRBV6-5 and TRBJ2-2, with 7 bases identical to TRBD1. V was pared by 0 bases and J by 4 bases, with 5 bases of the junction left unmatched. Germline V gene data show CDR1 as MNHEY and CDR2 as SVGAGI. CDR3 length: 16 amino acids.